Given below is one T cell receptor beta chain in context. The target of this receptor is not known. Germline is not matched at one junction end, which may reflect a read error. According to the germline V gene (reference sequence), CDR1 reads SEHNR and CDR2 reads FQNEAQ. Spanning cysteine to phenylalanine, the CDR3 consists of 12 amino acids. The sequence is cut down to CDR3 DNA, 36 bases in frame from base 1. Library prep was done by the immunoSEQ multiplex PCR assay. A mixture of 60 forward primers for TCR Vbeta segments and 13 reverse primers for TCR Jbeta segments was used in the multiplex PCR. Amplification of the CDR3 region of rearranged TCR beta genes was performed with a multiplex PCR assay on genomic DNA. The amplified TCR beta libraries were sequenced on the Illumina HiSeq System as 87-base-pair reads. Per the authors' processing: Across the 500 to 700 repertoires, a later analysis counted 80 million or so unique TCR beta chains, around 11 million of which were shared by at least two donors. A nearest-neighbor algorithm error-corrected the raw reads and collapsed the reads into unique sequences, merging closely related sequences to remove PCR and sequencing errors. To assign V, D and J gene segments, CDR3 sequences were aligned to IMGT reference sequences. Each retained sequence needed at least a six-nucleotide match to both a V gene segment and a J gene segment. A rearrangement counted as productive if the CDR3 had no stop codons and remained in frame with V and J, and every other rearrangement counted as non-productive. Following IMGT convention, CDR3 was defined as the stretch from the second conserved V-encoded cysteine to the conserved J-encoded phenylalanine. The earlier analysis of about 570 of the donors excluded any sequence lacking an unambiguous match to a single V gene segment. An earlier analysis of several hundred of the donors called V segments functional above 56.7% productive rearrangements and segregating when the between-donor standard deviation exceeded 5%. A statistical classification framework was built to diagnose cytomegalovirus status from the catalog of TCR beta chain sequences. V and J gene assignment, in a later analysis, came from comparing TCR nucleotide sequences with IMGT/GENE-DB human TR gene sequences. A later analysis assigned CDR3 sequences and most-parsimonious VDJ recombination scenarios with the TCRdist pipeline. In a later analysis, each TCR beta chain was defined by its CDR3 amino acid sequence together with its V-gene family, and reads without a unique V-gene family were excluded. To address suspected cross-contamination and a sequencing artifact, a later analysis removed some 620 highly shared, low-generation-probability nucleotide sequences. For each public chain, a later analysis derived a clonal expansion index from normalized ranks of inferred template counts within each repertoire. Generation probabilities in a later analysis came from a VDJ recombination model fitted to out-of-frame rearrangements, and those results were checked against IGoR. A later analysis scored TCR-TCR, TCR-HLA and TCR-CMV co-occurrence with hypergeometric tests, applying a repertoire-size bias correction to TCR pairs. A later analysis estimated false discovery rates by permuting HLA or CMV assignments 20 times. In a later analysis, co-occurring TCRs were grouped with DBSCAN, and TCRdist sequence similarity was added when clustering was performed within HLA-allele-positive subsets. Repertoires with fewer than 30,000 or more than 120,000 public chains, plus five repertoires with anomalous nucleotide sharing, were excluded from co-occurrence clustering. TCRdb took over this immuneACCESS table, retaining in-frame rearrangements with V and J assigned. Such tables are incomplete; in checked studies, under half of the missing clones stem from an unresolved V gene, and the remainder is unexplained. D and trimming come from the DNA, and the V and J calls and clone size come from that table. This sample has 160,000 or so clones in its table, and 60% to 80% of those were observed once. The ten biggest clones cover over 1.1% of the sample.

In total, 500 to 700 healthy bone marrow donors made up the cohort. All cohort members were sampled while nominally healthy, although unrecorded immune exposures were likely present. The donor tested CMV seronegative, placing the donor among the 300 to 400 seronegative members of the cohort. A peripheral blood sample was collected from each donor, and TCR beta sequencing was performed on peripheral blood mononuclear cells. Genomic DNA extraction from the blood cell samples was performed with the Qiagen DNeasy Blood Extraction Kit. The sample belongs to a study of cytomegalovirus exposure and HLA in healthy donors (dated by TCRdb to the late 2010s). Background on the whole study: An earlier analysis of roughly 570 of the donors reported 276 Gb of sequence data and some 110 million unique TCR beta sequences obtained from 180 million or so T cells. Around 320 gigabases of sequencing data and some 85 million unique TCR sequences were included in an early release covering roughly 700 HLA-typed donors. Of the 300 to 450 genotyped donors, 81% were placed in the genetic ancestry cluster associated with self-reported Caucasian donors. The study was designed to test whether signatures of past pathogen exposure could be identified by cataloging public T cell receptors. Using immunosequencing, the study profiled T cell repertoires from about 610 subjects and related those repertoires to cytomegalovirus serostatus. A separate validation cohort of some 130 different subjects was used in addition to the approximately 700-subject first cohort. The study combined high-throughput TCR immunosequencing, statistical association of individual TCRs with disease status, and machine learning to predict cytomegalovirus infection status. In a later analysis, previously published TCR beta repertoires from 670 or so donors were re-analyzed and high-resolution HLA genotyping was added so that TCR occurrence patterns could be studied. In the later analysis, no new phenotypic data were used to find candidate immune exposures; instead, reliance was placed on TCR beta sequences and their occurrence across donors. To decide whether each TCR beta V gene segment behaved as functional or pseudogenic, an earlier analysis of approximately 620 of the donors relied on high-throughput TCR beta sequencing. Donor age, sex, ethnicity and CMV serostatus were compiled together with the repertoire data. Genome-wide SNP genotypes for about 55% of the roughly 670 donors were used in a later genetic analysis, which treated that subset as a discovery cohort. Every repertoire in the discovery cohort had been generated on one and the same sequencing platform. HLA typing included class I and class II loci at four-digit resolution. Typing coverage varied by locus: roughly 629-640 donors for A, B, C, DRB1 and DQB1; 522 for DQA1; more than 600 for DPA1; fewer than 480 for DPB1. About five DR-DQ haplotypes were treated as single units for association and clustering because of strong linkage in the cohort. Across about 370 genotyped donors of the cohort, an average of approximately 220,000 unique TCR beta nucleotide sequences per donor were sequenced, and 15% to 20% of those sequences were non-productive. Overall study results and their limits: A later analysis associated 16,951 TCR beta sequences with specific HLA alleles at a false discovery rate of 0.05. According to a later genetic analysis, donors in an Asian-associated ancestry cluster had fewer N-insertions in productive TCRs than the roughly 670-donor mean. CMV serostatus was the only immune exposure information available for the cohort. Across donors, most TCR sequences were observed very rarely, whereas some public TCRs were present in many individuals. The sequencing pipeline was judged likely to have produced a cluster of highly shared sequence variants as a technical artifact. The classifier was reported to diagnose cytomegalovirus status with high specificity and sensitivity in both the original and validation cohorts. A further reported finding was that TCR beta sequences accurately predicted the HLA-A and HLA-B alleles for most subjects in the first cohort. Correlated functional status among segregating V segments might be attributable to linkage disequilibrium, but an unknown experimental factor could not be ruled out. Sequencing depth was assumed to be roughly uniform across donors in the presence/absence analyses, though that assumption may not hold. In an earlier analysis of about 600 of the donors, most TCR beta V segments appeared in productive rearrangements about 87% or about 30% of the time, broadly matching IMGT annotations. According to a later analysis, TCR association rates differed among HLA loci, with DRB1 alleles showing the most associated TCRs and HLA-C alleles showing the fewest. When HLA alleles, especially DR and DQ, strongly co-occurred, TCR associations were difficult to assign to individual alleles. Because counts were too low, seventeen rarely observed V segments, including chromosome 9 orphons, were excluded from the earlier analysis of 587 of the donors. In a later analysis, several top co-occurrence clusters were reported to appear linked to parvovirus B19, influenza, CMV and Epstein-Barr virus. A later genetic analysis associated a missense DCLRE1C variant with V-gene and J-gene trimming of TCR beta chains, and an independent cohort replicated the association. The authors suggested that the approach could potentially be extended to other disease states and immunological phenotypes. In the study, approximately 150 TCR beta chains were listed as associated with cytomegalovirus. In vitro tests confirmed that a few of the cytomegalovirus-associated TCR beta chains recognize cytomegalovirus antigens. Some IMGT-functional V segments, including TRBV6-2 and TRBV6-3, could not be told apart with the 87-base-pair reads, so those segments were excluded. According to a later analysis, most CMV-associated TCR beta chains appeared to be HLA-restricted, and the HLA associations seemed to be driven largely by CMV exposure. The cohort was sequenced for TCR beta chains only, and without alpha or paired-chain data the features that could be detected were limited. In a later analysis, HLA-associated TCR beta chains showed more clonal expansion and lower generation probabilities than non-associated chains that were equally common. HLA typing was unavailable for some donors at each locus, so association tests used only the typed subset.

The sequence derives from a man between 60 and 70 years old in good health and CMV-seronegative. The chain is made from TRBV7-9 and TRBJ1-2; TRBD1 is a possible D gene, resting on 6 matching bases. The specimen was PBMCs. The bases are TGTTCCAGCAGCCTGACAGGCTATGGCTACACCTTC. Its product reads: CSSSLTGYGYTF.